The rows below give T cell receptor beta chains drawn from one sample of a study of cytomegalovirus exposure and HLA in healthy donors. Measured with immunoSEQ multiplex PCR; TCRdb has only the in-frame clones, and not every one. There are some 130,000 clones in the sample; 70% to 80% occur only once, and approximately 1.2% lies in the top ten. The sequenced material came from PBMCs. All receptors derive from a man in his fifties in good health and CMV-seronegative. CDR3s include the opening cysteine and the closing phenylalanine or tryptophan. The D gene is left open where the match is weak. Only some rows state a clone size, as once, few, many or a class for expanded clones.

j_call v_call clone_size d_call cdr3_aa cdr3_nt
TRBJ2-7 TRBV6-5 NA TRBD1 CASSPWDRGPYEQYF TGTGCCAGCAGCCCCTGGGACAGGGGCCCCTACGAGCAGTACTTC
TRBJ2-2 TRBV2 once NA CASSETGSGYTGELFF TGTGCCAGCAGTGAAACCGGGAGTGGGTACACCGGGGAGCTGTTTTTT
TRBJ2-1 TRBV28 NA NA CASGGAGSSYNEQFF TGTGCCAGCGGGGGGGCGGGAAGCTCCTACAATGAGCAGTTCTTC
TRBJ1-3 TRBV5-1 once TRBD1 CASSLGGTDSGNTIYF TGCGCCAGCAGCTTGGGAGGGACAGACTCTGGAAACACCATATATTTT
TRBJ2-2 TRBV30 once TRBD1 CAWSVPWTGSAGELFF TGTGCCTGGAGTGTACCTTGGACAGGTAGCGCCGGGGAGCTGTTTTTT
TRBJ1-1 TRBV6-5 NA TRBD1 CASSRGQEMNTEAFF TGTGCCAGCAGCCGCGGACAGGAAATGAACACTGAAGCTTTCTTT
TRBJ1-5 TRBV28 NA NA CASSLRGKPQHF TGTGCCAGCAGTTTGAGAGGGAAGCCCCAGCATTTT
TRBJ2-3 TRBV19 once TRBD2 CASSIDRGTSGTDTQYF TGTGCCAGTAGTATAGATCGAGGGACTAGCGGCACAGATACGCAGTATTTT
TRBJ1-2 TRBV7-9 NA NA CASSLGSGQGSYGYTF TGTGCCAGCAGCTTAGGATCTGGGCAGGGTTCATATGGCTACACCTTC
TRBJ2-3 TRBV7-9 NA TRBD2 CASSLALAGGPLDTQYF TGTGCCAGCAGCTTAGCGCTAGCGGGAGGGCCATTGGATACGCAGTATTTT
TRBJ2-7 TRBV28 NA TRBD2 CASSPSGTSGYYEQYF TGTGCCAGCAGTCCCTCCGGGACTAGCGGGTACTACGAGCAGTACTTC
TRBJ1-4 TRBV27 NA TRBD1 CASQFTGQGQKLFF TGTGCCAGCCAGTTTACGGGACAGGGTCAAAAACTGTTTTTT
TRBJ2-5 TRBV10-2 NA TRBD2 CASRLAGVPSETQYF TGCGCCAGCAGACTAGCGGGAGTCCCCTCGGAGACCCAGTACTTC
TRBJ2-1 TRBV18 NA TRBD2 CASSPATSGNNEQFF TGTGCCAGCTCACCAGCGACTAGCGGGAACAATGAGCAGTTCTTC
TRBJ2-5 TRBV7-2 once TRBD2 CASRETSGSTQETQYF TGTGCCAGCAGGGAGACTAGCGGGAGCACCCAAGAGACCCAGTACTTC
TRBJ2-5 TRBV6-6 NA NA CASSYSRGNQETQYF TGTGCCAGCAGTTACTCTCGGGGGAACCAAGAGACCCAGTACTTC
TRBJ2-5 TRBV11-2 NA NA CASSLNRVAETQYF TGTGCCAGCAGCTTAAACAGGGTTGCAGAGACCCAGTACTTC
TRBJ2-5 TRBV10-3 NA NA CAIRDSQETQYF TGTGCCATCAGGGACAGCCAAGAGACCCAGTACTTC
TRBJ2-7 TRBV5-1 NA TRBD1 CASSPVTGERKEQYF TGCGCCAGCAGCCCGGTGACAGGGGAGCGGAAAGAGCAGTACTTC
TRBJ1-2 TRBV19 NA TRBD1 CASSLGQVNYGYTF TGTGCCAGTAGTTTGGGACAGGTCAACTATGGCTACACCTTC
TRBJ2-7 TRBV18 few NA CASSPSSWAPPVTATYF TGTGCCAGCTCACCAAGTTCGTGGGCCCCCCCTGTTACGGCAACGTACTTC
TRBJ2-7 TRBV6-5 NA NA CASTRTGWGYEQYF TGTGCCAGCACCAGAACAGGGTGGGGGTACGAGCAGTACTTC
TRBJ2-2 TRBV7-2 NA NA CASSLVGAANTGELFF TGTGCCAGCAGCTTAGTGGGGGCCGCGAACACCGGGGAGCTGTTTTTT
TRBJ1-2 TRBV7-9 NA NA CASSFLTDYGYTF TGTGCCAGCAGCTTCTTGACGGACTATGGCTACACCTTT
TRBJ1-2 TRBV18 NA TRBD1 CASSPIRETGGTYGYTF TGTGCCAGCTCACCAATCAGGGAGACAGGGGGGACTTATGGCTACACCTTC
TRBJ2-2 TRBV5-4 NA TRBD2 CASSLGTSGRGTGELFF TGTGCCAGCAGCTTGGGAACTAGCGGGAGGGGCACCGGGGAGCTGTTTTTT
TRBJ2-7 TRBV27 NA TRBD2 CASSLSPSGRHEQYF TGTGCCAGCAGTTTATCGCCAAGCGGGAGACACGAGCAGTACTTC
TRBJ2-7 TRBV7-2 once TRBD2 CASSLEASGTYEQYF TGTGCCAGCAGCTTAGAGGCTAGCGGCACCTACGAGCAGTACTTC
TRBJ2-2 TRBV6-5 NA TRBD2 CASFSAGDGTGELFF TGTGCCAGCTTCTCAGCGGGAGATGGGACCGGGGAGCTGTTTTTT
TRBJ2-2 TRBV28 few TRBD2 CASSTGLAGVDGTGELFF TGTGCCAGCAGTACGGGACTAGCGGGAGTTGATGGCACCGGGGAGCTGTTTTTT
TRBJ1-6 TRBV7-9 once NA CASSSQSGSPLHF TGTGCCAGCAGTTCGCAAAGCGGGTCACCCCTCCACTTT
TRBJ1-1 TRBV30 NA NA CAWRSGSVAEAFF TGTGCCTGGAGGTCTGGGAGTGTCGCTGAAGCTTTCTTT
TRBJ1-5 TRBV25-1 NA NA CASSETGYQPQHF TGTGCCAGCAGTGAAACAGGGTATCAGCCCCAGCATTTT
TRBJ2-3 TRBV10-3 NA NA CAISDNLRGDTQYF TGTGCCATCAGTGATAACCTACGAGGGGATACGCAGTATTTT
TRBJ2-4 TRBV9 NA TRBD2 CASSPGGRFDIQYF TGTGCCAGCAGCCCGGGAGGGAGGTTCGACATTCAGTACTTC
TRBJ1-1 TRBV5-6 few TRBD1 CASSPWTGIGAFF TGTGCCAGCAGCCCATGGACAGGGATTGGAGCTTTCTTT
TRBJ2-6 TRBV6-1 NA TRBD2 CASSEVLAGVPGANVLTF TGTGCCAGCAGTGAAGTCCTAGCGGGAGTACCTGGGGCCAACGTCCTGACTTTC
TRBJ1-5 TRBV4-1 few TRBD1 CASSQSGQGSNQPQHF TGCGCCAGCAGCCAATCGGGACAGGGTAGCAATCAGCCCCAGCATTTT
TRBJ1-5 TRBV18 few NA CASSPVSDQPQHF TGTGCCAGCTCCCCGGTTTCTGATCAGCCCCAGCATTTT
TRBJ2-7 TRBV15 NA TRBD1 CATSRRRDRRAYEQYF TGTGCCACCAGCAGAAGGCGGGACAGGAGAGCATACGAGCAGTACTTC
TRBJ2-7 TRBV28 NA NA CASSFGIAYEQYF TGTGCCAGCAGTTTTGGTATAGCCTACGAGCAGTACTTC
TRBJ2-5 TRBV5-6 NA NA CASSPGLSVGETQYF TGTGCCAGCAGCCCTGGACTAAGCGTGGGAGAGACCCAGTACTTC
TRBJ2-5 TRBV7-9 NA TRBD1 CASSRDRGGETQYF TGTGCCAGCAGCCGGGACAGGGGAGGAGAGACCCAGTACTTC
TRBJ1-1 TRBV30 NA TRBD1 CACKGGTGNTEAFF TGTGCCTGTAAAGGGGGGACAGGGAACACTGAAGCTTTCTTT
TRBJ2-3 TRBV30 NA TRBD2 CAWSASGRSTDTQYF TGTGCCTGGAGTGCTAGCGGGAGGAGCACAGATACGCAGTATTTT
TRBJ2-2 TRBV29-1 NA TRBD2 CSVGVGTSRTGELFF TGCAGCGTTGGCGTTGGGACTAGCAGGACCGGGGAGCTGTTTTTT
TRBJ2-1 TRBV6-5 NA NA CASSIRDLNGNEQFF TGTGCCAGCAGTATCCGGGACTTGAATGGGAATGAGCAGTTCTTC
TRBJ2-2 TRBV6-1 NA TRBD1 CASRGTGRIGELFF TGTGCCAGCAGGGGGACAGGGAGGATCGGGGAGCTGTTTTTT
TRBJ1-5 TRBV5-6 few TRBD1 CASSSDRGLGQPQHF TGTGCCAGCAGCTCCGACAGGGGATTAGGTCAGCCCCAGCATTTT
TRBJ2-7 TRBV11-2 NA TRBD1 CASSYDRDSYEQYF TGTGCCAGCAGCTACGACAGGGACTCCTACGAGCAGTACTTC
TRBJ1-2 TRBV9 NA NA CASRPTDSYGYTF TGTGCCAGCCGACCGACAGATTCTTATGGCTACACCTTC